Described below is a single TCR beta chain sequence and its context. The data were taken from a study of T cell changes during pregnancy in multiple sclerosis. The CDR3 is 15 residues long. Trimming took 5 bases from V and 3 from J; bases not matched to a gene: 7. The V gene's germline CDR1 is SGHVS and CDR2 FNYEAQ. Only in-frame clones appear in the TCRdb table, and some are missing; sequencing was by immunoSEQ multiplex PCR. The sample lists roughly 40,000 clones; 75% to 95% were seen once. The material sequenced was CD4+ T cells from peripheral blood mononuclear cells, taken in the third trimester of pregnancy. The J gene is TRBJ2-1, the V gene TRBV7-6, with 7 bases fitting TRBD1. The sequence derives from a female donor with multiple sclerosis, enrolled in a pregnancy study. CDR3 amino acids: CASSLGQVNYNEQFF. CDR3 bases: TGTGCCAGCAGCCTCGGACAGGTGAACTACAATGAGCAGTTCTTC.